Shown below are 8 T cell receptor beta chains from a single sample sequenced in a study of regulatory T cells in long-lasting Graves disease. Arm-PCR of CDR3 regions and iRepertoire HTBI primers were used to build TCR beta libraries. Using its own MiXCR run on the multiplex PCR reads, TCRdb lists one record per CDR3 protein. Among 250,000 or so distinct CDR3 sequences listed, 15% to 20% were seen once. Noted time point: newly diagnosed GD, antithyroid drugs for less than 3 months. PBMC-derived RNA was used for the TCR library. The same sample was also used in a study of T cells in Graves' hyperthyroidism and ophthalmopathy.

This specimen was peripheral blood mononuclear cells (PBMCs), taken at new diagnosis, from a patient treated with antithyroid drugs. These receptors originate from a woman aged 25 to 45 with Graves disease.

This clonotype was seen only a few times. A much larger clone is a single base away; this may be a read error. This chain links TRBV12-3 or TRBV12-4 with TRBJ1-5; D is ambiguous. This CDR3 has 12 residues. Here the CDR3 reads CASGFGEQPQHF. The CDR3 bases are TGTGCCAGCGGTTTTGGAGAGCAGCCCCAGCATTTT.

This clonotype turned up a few times. The chain couples TRBV19 to TRBJ1-2; tentative D call: TRBD1 (6 bases). The CDR3 contains 16 residues. Looked up from germline, CDR1 is LNHDA and CDR2 is SQIVND (reference sequence). Trimming removed 5 bases from V and 8 bases from J, with 24 bases in between. The CDR3 sequence: CASSSLVQGITKGYTF. The CDR3, as DNA: TGTGCCAGTAGTTCCCTAGTACAGGGAATCACGAAAGGCTACACCTTC.

This clonotype was observed at least ten times. This may be a read error: a much more frequent sequence differs by one nucleotide. This rearrangement joins TRBV6-1 to TRBJ1-2, with D possibly TRBD1 on 5 matching bases. The CDR3 sequence is 14 residues long. Germline V gene data show CDR1 as MNHNS and CDR2 as SASEGT. Trimming stripped 1 base from V and 0 bases from J, with 6 bases between. The CDR3 DNA sequence: TGTGCCAGCAGTGAAGGGGGACCTAACTATGGCTACACCTTC. Translating it yields CASSEGGPNYGYTF.

Many counts were recorded for this clonotype. This sequence joins TRBV12-3 or TRBV12-4 and TRBJ2-5; TRBD1 might be the D (6 bases). The CDR3 loop spans 15 amino acids. V dropped 4 bases and J dropped 4 bases, with 16 bases sitting between them. For the CDR3, the DNA is TGTGCCAGCAGTTATCAACAGGGTGGGAGAGAGACCCAGTACTTC. As protein: CASSYQQGGRETQYF.

Points on this clonotype: One base separates it from a far larger clone, so it is likely a read error. The rearrangement links TRBV6-1 to TRBJ1-2; 7 nucleotides agree with TRBD1. Germline CDR1 and CDR2: MNHNS and SASEGT. The CDR3 length is 15 residues. CDR3 nucleotides: TGTGCCGGCAGTCGAGCCCCGGGACAGCCTGGAGGCTACACCTTC. Protein sequence: CAGSRAPGQPGGYTF.

This clonotype occurred many times. This sequence joins TRBV3-1 and TRBJ2-3; possible D gene TRBD2, 5 bases. V lost 4 bases to trimming and J lost 1 base, with 15 bases between them. CDR1 is LGHDT and CDR2 is YNNKEL in the germline V gene (reference sequence). The CDR3 totals 16 residues. Here the CDR3 DNA reads TGTGCCAGCAGCCGGCCTGGAGGCGGCCGCACAGATACGCAGTATTTT. This sequence encodes CASSRPGGGRTDTQYF.

In this sample, this clonotype turned up many times. The genes are TRBV7-2 and TRBJ1-2; 8 nucleotides agree with TRBD1. V trimming: 1 base; J trimming: 3 bases; junction bases outside the gene matches: 4. Germline values: CDR1 SGHTA, CDR2 FQGNSA. CDR3 length equals 15 residues. CDR3 residues: CASSLGQGLYYGYTF. The CDR3 region has the DNA TGTGCCAGCAGCTTAGGACAGGGGCTTTACTATGGCTACACCTTC.

This clonotype was observed at least ten times. Compared with germline, one end of the junction differs, possibly owing to a read error. This chain connects TRBV5-5 to TRBJ2-1, with TRBD2 identical over 10 bases. This CDR3 is built from 15 residues. CDR1 is SGHKS, CDR2 YYEKEE, per germline (reference sequence). The CDR3 DNA reads as TGCGCCAGCAGGGAACTAGCGGGGAGCTACAATGAGCAGTTCTTC. Protein sequence: CASRELAGSYNEQFF.